This T cell receptor (beta chain) originates from a study of control samples from healthy donors and cancer patients. Profiling relied on immunoSEQ multiplex PCR, and the TCRdb table lists in-frame clones only, not all of them. Found here are fewer than 150,000 clones, around 90% of them singletons; the top ten hold more than 2%. The germline V gene has CDR1 LNHDA and CDR2 SQIVND (reference sequence). With 1 base removed from V and 1 base from J, the gap between germline ends came to 11 bases. The CDR3 sequence is 16 residues long. The genes are TRBV19 and TRBJ1-5; D remains unclear. The source material was blood. This TCR was recovered from a man aged 18 to 30 in good health. CDR3 sequence reads: CASSIAALGSNQPQHF. In DNA form, the CDR3 reads TGTGCCAGTAGTATAGCGGCACTCGGGAGCAATCAGCCCCAGCATTTT.